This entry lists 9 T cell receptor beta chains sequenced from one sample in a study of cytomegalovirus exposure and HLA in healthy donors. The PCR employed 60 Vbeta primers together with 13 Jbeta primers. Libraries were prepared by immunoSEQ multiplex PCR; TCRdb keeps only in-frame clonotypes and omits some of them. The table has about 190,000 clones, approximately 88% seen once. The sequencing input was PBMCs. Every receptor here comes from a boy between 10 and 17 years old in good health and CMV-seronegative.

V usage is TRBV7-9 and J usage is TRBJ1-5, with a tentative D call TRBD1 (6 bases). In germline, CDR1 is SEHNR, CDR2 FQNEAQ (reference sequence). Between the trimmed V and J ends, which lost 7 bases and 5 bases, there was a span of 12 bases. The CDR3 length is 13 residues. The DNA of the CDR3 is TGTGCCAGCACCAGGGGAAGCGATCAGCCCCAGCATTTT. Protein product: CASTRGSDQPQHF. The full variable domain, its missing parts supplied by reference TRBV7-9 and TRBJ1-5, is DTGVSQNPRHKITKRGQNVTFRCDPISEHNRLYWYRQTLGQGPEFLTYFQNEAQLEKSRLLSDRFSAERPKGSFSTLEIQRTEQGDSAMYLCASTRGSDQPQHFGDGTRLSIL.

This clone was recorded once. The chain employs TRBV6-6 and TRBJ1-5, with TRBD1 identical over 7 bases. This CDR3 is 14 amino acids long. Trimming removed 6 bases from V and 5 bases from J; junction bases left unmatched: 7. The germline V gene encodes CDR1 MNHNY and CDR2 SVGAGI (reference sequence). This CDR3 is CASRPQGVHQPQHF. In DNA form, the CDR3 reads TGTGCCAGCAGACCCCAGGGGGTCCATCAGCCCCAGCATTTT.

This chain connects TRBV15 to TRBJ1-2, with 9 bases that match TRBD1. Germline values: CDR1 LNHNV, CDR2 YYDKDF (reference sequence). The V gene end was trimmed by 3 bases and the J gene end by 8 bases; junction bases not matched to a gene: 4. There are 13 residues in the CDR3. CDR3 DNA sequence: TGTGCCACCAGCAGGGGACAGGGTGAGGGCTACACCTTC. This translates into CATSRGQGEGYTF.

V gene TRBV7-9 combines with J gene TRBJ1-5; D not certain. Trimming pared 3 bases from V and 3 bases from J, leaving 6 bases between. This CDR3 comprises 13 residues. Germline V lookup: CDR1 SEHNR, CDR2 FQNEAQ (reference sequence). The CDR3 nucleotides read TGTGCCAGCAGCTTTGGCAACAATCAGCCCCAGCATTTT. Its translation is CASSFGNNQPQHF.

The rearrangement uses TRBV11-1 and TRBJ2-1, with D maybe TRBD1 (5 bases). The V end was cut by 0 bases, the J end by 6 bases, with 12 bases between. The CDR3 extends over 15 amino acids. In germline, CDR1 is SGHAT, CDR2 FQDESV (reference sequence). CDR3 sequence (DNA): TGTGCCAGCAGCTTAGCGACAGCGAGAGGCAATGAGCAGTTCTTC. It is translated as CASSLATARGNEQFF. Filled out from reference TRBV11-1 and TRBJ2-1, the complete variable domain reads EAEVAQSPRYKITEKSQAVAFWCDPISGHATLYWYRQILGQGPELLVQFQDESVVDDSQLPKDRFSAERLKGVDSTLKIQPAELGDSAMYLCASSLATARGNEQFFGPGTRLTVL.

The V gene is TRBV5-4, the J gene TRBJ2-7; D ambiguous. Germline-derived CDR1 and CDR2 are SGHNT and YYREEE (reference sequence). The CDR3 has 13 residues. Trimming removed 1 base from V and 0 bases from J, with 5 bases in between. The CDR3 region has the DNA TGTGCCAGCAGCTTGACAGACTCCTACGAGCAGTACTTC. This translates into CASSLTDSYEQYF.

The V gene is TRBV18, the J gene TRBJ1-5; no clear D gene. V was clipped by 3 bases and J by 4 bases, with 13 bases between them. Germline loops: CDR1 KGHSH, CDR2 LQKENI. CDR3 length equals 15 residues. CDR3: CASSPGGLPNQPQHF. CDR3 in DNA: TGTGCCAGCTCACCTGGAGGGTTACCGAATCAGCCCCAGCATTTT.

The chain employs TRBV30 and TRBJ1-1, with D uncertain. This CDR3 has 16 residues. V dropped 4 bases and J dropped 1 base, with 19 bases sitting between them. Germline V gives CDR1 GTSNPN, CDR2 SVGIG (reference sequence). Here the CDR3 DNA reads TGTGCCTGGACATGGACCCGGGGTGGATGGAACACTGAAGCTTTCTTT. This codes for CAWTWTRGGWNTEAFF.

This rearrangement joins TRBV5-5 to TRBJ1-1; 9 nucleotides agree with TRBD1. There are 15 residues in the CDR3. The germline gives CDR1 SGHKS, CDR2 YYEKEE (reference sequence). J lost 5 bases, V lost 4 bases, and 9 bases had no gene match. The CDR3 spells CASSTAPQGATEAFF. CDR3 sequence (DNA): TGTGCCAGCAGCACCGCGCCACAGGGGGCGACTGAAGCTTTCTTT.